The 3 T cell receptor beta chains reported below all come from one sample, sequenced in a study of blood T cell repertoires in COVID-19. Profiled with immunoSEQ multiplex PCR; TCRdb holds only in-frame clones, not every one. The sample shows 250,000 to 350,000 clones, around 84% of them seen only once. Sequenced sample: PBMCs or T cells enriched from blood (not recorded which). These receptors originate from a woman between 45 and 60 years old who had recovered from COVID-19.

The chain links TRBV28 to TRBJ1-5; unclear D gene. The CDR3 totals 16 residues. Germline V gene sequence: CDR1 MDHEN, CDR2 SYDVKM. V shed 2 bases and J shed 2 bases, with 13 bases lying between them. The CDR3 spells CASSLVSTRGNQPQHF. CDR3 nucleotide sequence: TGTGCCAGCAGTTTAGTTTCCACGAGGGGCAATCAGCCCCAGCATTTT. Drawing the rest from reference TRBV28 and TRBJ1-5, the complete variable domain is DVKVTQSSRYLVKRTGEKVFLECVQDMDHENMFWYRQDPGLGLRLIYFSYDVKMKEKGDIPEGYSVSREKKERFSLILESASTNQTSMYLCASSLVSTRGNQPQHFGDGTRLSIL.

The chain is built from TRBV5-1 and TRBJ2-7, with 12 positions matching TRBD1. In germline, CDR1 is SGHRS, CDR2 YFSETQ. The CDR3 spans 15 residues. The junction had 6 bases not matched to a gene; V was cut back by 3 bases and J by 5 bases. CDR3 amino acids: CASSWRDRGLDEQYF. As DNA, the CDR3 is TGCGCCAGCAGCTGGCGGGACAGGGGGCTCGACGAGCAGTACTTC.

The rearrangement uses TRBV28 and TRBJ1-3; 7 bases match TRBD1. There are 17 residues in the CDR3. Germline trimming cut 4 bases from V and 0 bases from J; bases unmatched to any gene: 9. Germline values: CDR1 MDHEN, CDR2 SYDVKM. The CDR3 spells CASSSPGQPSSGNTIYF. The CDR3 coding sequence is TGTGCCAGCAGTTCCCCGGGACAGCCATCCTCTGGAAACACCATATATTTT.